This T cell receptor beta chain was recovered during a study of T cell changes during pregnancy in multiple sclerosis. Clones were sequenced by immunoSEQ multiplex PCR, and TCRdb holds only the in-frame ones, with some missing. The sample consists of some 99,000 clones, under 95% of them appearing once. This CDR3 spans 13 amino acids. The germline gives CDR1 MNHNS, CDR2 SASEGT. Trimming took 4 bases from V and 1 from J, leaving 7 bases between them. Sample: peripheral blood, taken after pregnancy. The clonotype originates from a female donor in good health, enrolled as a control in a pregnancy study. The V gene is TRBV6-1, the J gene TRBJ2-5; tentative D call: TRBD1 (5 bases). DNA of the CDR3: TGTGCCAGCAGTGGACAGCTCCAAGAGACCCAGTACTTC. Amino acids: CASSGQLQETQYF.